This TCR beta chain was identified in a study of blood T cell repertoires in COVID-19. Study details: Collection of acute and convalescent COVID-19 samples took place in the United States, Italy and Spain.

Germline CDR1 is MDHEN and CDR2 is SYDVKM. The CDR3 runs to 14 residues. The V and J ends lost 7 bases and 4 bases respectively, with 16 bases between them. In the study's own analysis: Researchers report that nucleated cell counts were estimated from reference gene primer amplification. Only in-frame clones appear in the TCRdb table, and some are missing; sequencing was by immunoSEQ multiplex PCR. V and J calls and clone size are as listed in that table; D and trimming were resolved from the DNA. Among about 100,000 clones listed, approximately 81% were seen once. This clone was counted between two and nine times.

The clonotype comes from a woman in her seventies with active or convalescent COVID-19. The material sequenced was peripheral blood. The chain links TRBV28 to TRBJ1-1; possible D gene TRBD1, 5 bases. The CDR3 DNA sequence: TGTGCCAGCACTTGGGACTCCTGGGGCACTGAAGCTTTCTTT. Encoded protein: CASTWDSWGTEAFF.